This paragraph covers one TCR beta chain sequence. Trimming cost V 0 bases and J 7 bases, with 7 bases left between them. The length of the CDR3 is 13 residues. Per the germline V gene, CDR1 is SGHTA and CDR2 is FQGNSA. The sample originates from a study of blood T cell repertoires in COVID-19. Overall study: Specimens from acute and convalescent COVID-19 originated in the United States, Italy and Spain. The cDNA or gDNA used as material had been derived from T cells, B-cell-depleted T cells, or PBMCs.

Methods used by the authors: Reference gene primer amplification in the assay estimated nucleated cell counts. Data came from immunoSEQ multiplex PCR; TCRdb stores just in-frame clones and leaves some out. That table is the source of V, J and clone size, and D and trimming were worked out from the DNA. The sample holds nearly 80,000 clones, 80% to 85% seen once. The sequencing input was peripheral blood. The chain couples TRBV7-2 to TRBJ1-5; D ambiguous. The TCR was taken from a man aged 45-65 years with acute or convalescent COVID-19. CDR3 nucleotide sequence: TGTGCCAGCAGCTTAGCGAACGGGCAGCCCCAGCATTTT. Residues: CASSLANGQPQHF. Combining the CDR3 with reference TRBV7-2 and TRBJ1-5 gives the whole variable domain GAGVSQSPSNKVTEKGKDVELRCDPISGHTALYWYRQSLGQGLEFLIYFQGNSAPDKSGLPSDRFSAERTGGSVSTLTIQRTQQEDSAVYLCASSLANGQPQHFGDGTRLSIL.